This T cell receptor beta chain was documented in a study of CD8+CD57+ T cells in acquired aplastic anemia. The overall study: Sorted CD4+ and CD8+ cell DNA averaged roughly 3.2 ug. Findings of the study overall: Overlap between patients and controls comprised roughly 30 CD8+ CDR3 sequences.

Remarks on this clonotype: What it recognizes is unknown.

Genomic DNA templated the TCR beta VDJ and CDR3 profiling. TCRdb re-called the reads with MiXCR, one entry per CDR3 protein. This table has some 120,000 distinct CDR3 sequences, about 48% appearing once. V lost 0 bases and J lost 4, with 1 base in between. Per the germline V gene, CDR1 is SGDLS and CDR2 is YYNGEE. CDR3 length equals 11 residues. The V and J genes are TRBV9 and TRBJ1-1; D ambiguous. Sequencing used sorted CD4+, CD8+, or CD8+CD57+ T cells (not recorded which) from PBMCs. The sequence was collected from a human donor in good health, serving as a control. The CDR3 sequence is CASSVVTEAFF. In nucleotides, the CDR3 is TGTGCCAGCAGCGTAGTCACTGAAGCTTTCTTT.